The 15 T cell receptor beta chains presented below share a single source sample, sequenced in a study of CD8 T cells in ankylosing spondylitis. TCRdb re-called the 5' RACE reads through MiXCR, storing one row per CDR3 protein. The table includes some 130,000 distinct CDR3 sequences, around 13% detected once. The specimen sequenced was blood, either unsorted or a sorted T cell fraction (not recorded which). Every receptor here comes from a female donor with ankylosing spondylitis or in good health (not recorded which).

On this clonotype itself: A much larger clone differs by one base, so this may be a read error. The chain uses TRBV7-3 and TRBJ1-2, with D possibly matching TRBD1 (6 bases). The CDR3 is 15 amino acids. In germline, CDR1 is SGHTA, CDR2 FQGTGA. The CDR3, as DNA: TGTGCCGGCAGCTCCATCTTGACAGGATTCTATGGCTACACCTTC. It yields the protein CAGSSILTGFYGYTF.

This chain connects TRBV6-5 to TRBJ2-3, with 8 bases lining up with TRBD2. With V trimmed by 0 bases and J by 2 bases, 7 bases remained unmatched. Germline lookup yields CDR1 MNHEY and CDR2 SVGAGI. This CDR3 contains 17 residues. The CDR3 sequence: CASSYSFGGGITDTQYF. CDR3 nucleotide sequence: TGTGCCAGCAGTTACTCTTTCGGGGGGGGAATCACAGATACGCAGTATTTT.

This clonotype showed up many times. This chain links TRBV2 with TRBJ1-5, with 9 bases that match TRBD1. CDR1 is SNHLY, CDR2 FYNNEI, per germline. V gave up 0 bases and J gave up 6 bases; unmatched junction bases: 6. The CDR3 has 16 amino acids. The CDR3 DNA follows: TGTGCCAGCAGTGAAGCCCTGGGACAGGGTGGTCAGCCCCAGCATTTT. Amino acids: CASSEALGQGGQPQHF.

J is TRBJ2-7 and V is TRBV18; D gene uncertain. Germline loops: CDR1 KGHSH, CDR2 LQKENI. The V end was cut by 6 bases, the J end by 7 bases, with 10 bases between. The CDR3 consists of 11 residues. This CDR3 reads CASSPSREQYF. In DNA, the CDR3 is TGTGCCAGCTCCCCCTCAAGAGAGCAGTACTTC.

V and J are TRBV19 and TRBJ2-1, with TRBD1 as a possible D gene (5 bases). Trimming stripped 1 base from V and 4 bases from J, with 11 bases between. Germline CDR1 and CDR2: LNHDA and SQIVND (reference sequence). There are 15 residues in the CDR3. Here the CDR3 DNA reads TGTGCCAGTAGTATAGGACAGCCCTTATACAATGAGCAGTTCTTC. Its protein is CASSIGQPLYNEQFF.

A few counts support this clonotype. The V and J genes are TRBV14 and TRBJ1-3; D not resolved. CDR3 length: 14 amino acids. Germline V gene data show CDR1 as SGHDN and CDR2 as FVKESK. Trimming took off 4 bases at V and 0 bases at J, with 7 bases between the two ends. In DNA form, the CDR3 reads TGTGCCAGCAGCCTCAAGTTCTCTGGAAACACCATATATTTT. Its translation is CASSLKFSGNTIYF.

V gene TRBV19 combines with J gene TRBJ1-5; D is unresolved. Germline values: CDR1 LNHDA, CDR2 SQIVND (reference sequence). V lost 5 bases, J lost 4 bases, and 15 bases lay in between. This CDR3 spans 15 amino acids. In DNA form, the CDR3 reads TGTGCCAGTAGTTCCGGAGGACCCCCTAATCAGCCCCAGCATTTT. Its translation is CASSSGGPPNQPQHF.

This clonotype was counted ten times or more. V gene TRBV20-1 combines with J gene TRBJ2-3; 11 bases line up with TRBD2. The germline V gene has CDR1 DFQATT and CDR2 SNEGSKA (reference sequence). J was trimmed by 5 bases and V by 6 bases; bases with no gene match: 1. The CDR3 sequence is 12 residues long. CDR3 DNA: TGCAGTGCGGGGACTAGCGGAGATACGCAGTATTTT. Translated, it gives CSAGTSGDTQYF.

In this sample, this clonotype turned up a few times. The chain combines TRBV12-3 or TRBV12-4 with TRBJ1-5; no reliable D call. Trimming pared 3 bases from V and 9 bases from J, leaving 9 bases between. This CDR3 has 12 residues. The chain's CDR3 is CASSLEVGPQHF. The CDR3 DNA reads as TGTGCCAGCAGTTTGGAAGTGGGGCCCCAGCATTTT.

This clonotype was recorded many times. The V and J genes are TRBV2 and TRBJ1-5, with D possibly TRBD1 on 6 matching bases. Germline CDR1 is SNHLY and CDR2 is FYNNEI. The CDR3 totals 14 residues. The V end was cut by 4 bases, the J end by 1 base, with 8 bases between. The CDR3 loop reads CASSGQVSNQPQHF. The CDR3 DNA reads as TGTGCCAGCAGTGGACAGGTGAGCAATCAGCCCCAGCATTTT.

V and J are TRBV7-6 and TRBJ2-2; D ambiguous. CDR3 length: 14 residues. Germline CDR1 SGHVS, CDR2 FNYEAQ. Trimming pared 1 base from V and 6 bases from J, leaving 9 bases between. The CDR3 is CASSLGVIAGELFF. The CDR3 DNA is TGTGCCAGCAGCTTAGGGGTAATTGCCGGGGAGCTGTTTTTT.

This chain joins TRBV18 and TRBJ2-1; TRBD1 aligns across 7 bases. The CDR3 is 16 residues long. Germline CDR1 reads KGHSH; CDR2 reads LQKENI. With V trimmed by 3 bases and J by 3 bases, 8 bases remained unmatched. CDR3 region: CASSPKRQGSYNEQFF. CDR3 sequence (DNA): TGTGCCAGCTCACCGAAGCGACAGGGCAGCTACAATGAGCAGTTCTTC. Variable domain in full (rest from reference TRBV18 and TRBJ2-1): NAGVMQNPRHLVRRRGQEARLRCSPMKGHSHVYWYRQLPEEGLKFMVYLQKENIIDESGMPKERFSAEFPKEGPSILRIQQVVRGDSAAYFCASSPKRQGSYNEQFFGPGTRLTVL.

With regard to this clonotype: A much larger clone sits a single nucleotide away, making a read error possible. As DNA, the CDR3 is TGTGCCAGCAGTTTCGAGACAGGGGTTAACAATGAGCAGTTCTTC. This gives the protein CASSFETGVNNEQFF. This chain links TRBV28 with TRBJ2-1, with 8 bases identical to TRBD1. CDR3 length: 15 amino acids. Germline CDR1 reads MDHEN; CDR2 reads SYDVKM. Unmatched junction bases numbered 6, after V lost 3 bases and J lost 5 bases. Looking up the rest from reference TRBV28 and TRBJ2-1 gives the full variable domain: DVKVTQSSRYLVKRTGEKVFLECVQDMDHENMFWYRQDPGLGLRLIYFSYDVKMKEKGDIPEGYSVSREKKERFSLILESASTNQTSMYLCASSFETGVNNEQFFGPGTRLTVL.

The rearrangement joins TRBV2 to TRBJ2-7, with no clear D. The CDR3 length is 14 residues. Trimming pared 7 bases from V and 2 bases from J, leaving 15 bases between. CDR1 and CDR2 (germline): SNHLY, FYNNEI. CDR3 DNA: TGTGCCAGCAAGAAGTGGAACAGCGCCTACGAGCAGTACTTC. This encodes CASKKWNSAYEQYF.

The sample holds many counts of this clonotype. The rearrangement links TRBV20-1 to TRBJ2-3; 7 positions agree with TRBD2. Trimming took 0 bases from V and 6 from J; bases not matched to a gene: 6. The CDR3 runs to 14 residues. Germline CDR1 is DFQATT and CDR2 is SNEGSKA (reference sequence). CDR3 bases: TGCAGTGCTAGAGATTCGAGCGGGGCTGATACGCAGTATTTT. Translated: CSARDSSGADTQYF.